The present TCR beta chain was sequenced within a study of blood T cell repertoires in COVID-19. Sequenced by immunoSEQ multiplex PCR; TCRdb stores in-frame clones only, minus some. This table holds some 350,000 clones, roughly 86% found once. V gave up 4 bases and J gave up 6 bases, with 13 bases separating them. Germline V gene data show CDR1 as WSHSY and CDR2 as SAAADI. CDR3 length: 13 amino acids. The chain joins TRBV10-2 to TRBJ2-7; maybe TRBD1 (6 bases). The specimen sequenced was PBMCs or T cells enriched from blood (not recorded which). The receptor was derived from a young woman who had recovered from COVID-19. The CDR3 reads CASSVATGSEQYF. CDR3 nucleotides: TGCGCCAGCAGTGTGGCAACAGGGAGCGAGCAGTACTTC.